A single sample is the source of the 29 T cell receptor beta chains below, sequenced in a study of blood T cells in healthy people across ages (dated by TCRdb to 2014 to 2015). Libraries came from 5' RACE. For sequencing, an Illumina HiSeq 2500 was employed. A second PCR of roughly 7 to 11 cycles was performed with a sample-barcoded 5' primer and a J-beta primer mix. Starting from the raw public reads, TCRdb applied fastp trimming at Q25, assembled clones with MiXCR and retained in-frame beta chains. Duplicate CDR3 protein sequences are folded into a single record with the most common DNA and genes. The table for this sample lists 1.5 million to 2 million distinct CDR3 sequences; roughly 30% of them were counted only once. Clones ranked in the top ten supply 10% to 12% of the sample. What was sequenced was blood. The receptors come from a woman in her 30s in good health.

The chain employs TRBV10-3 and TRBJ2-1, with a possible D match to TRBD2 (5 bases). Germline V gene lookup returns CDR1 ENHRY and CDR2 SYGVKD. This CDR3 has 12 amino acids. CDR3 amino acids: CVTGGSYNEQFF. CDR3 DNA sequence: TGTGTCACCGGAGGCTCCTACAATGAGCAGTTCTTC.

This clonotype came up a few times. The J gene is TRBJ2-3, the V gene TRBV20-1, with 7 bases identical to TRBD2. CDR3 length equals 14 residues. After removal of 8 bases from V and 2 bases from J, the junction contained 10 bases not matched to a gene. The germline gives CDR1 DFQATT, CDR2 SNEGSKA (reference sequence). The CDR3 protein is CSTAPSGDTDTQYF. DNA for the CDR3: TGCAGTACAGCCCCCAGCGGGGACACAGATACGCAGTATTTT.

The chain couples TRBV25-1 to TRBJ1-2; 9 bases are shared with TRBD1. This CDR3 has 14 amino acids. Trimming took 4 bases from V and 6 from J; bases not matched to a gene: 6. Germline assignment: CDR1 MGHDK and CDR2 SYGVNS. CDR3 coding DNA: TGTGCCAGCAGTGGGGACAGGGATTACGATGGCTACACCTTC. Amino acid sequence: CASSGDRDYDGYTF.

The chain is built from TRBV11-2 and TRBJ2-1; D may be TRBD2 (7 bases). CDR3 length: 17 residues. V was clipped by 5 bases and J by 6 bases, with 23 bases between them. Per germline, CDR1 SGHAT and CDR2 FQNNGV. The chain's CDR3 is CASSARGGANVANEQFF. CDR3 DNA: TGTGCCAGCAGCGCCAGAGGGGGGGCTAATGTGGCCAATGAGCAGTTCTTC.

The J gene is TRBJ2-1, the V gene TRBV6-5; 8 nucleotides line up with TRBD2. CDR1 is MNHEY, CDR2 SVGAGI, per germline. The CDR3 extends over 15 amino acids. Trimming removed 4 bases from V and 2 bases from J; junction bases left unmatched: 4. The CDR3 spells CASSLGLEAYNEQFF. CDR3 coding DNA: TGTGCCAGCAGTTTGGGACTAGAGGCCTACAATGAGCAGTTCTTC.

The table lists this clonotype with a few counts. The V gene is TRBV3-1, the J gene TRBJ1-5; TRBD1 might be the D (5 bases). CDR3 length: 14 residues. V shed 0 bases and J shed 6 bases, with 9 bases lying between them. CDR1 and CDR2 from the germline V gene are LGHDT and YNNKEL (reference sequence). In DNA, the CDR3 is TGTGCCAGCAGCCAAGATAAGGGACGTCAGCCCCAGCATTTT. Amino acid sequence: CASSQDKGRQPQHF.

As regards this clonotype: This could be a read error, since a much larger clone is one nucleotide away. V is TRBV2 and J is TRBJ2-7, with TRBD2 as a possible D gene (5 bases). Per germline, CDR1 SNHLY and CDR2 FYNNEI. Trimming took off 7 bases at V and 1 base at J, with 11 bases between the two ends. The CDR3 totals 13 residues. The CDR3 loop is CASKADWSYEQYF. The CDR3 DNA is TGTGCCAGCAAGGCGGACTGGTCCTACGAGCAGTACTTC.

This clonotype occurred many times. CDR3 coding DNA: TGCGCCAGCAGGGGACAGGGTTACAATGAGCAGTTCTTC. Translated, it gives CASRGQGYNEQFF. J is TRBJ2-1 and V is TRBV5-1, with TRBD1 matching over 9 bases. Trimming cost V 5 bases and J 4 bases; bases outside gene matches: 1. This CDR3 comprises 13 residues. CDR1 and CDR2 (germline): SGHRS, YFSETQ.

This sequence joins TRBV7-3 and TRBJ2-3; the match to TRBD2 covers 7 bases. The CDR3 has 16 residues. The trim removed 0 bases at V and 2 bases at J, leaving 5 bases unmatched. Germline V CDR1 and CDR2: SGHTA, FQGTGA. CDR3 DNA sequence: TGTGCCAGCAGCTTAACGGGCGGGGGAGACACAGATACGCAGTATTTT. Amino acids: CASSLTGGGDTDTQYF.

This clonotype was counted a few times. The chain combines TRBV24-1 with TRBJ2-1; D is uncertain. CDR3 length equals 16 residues. Per germline, CDR1 KGHDR and CDR2 SFDVKD. Trimming removed 1 base at V and 1 base at J, with 10 bases between. CDR3 residues: CATSDFLPQSYNEQFF. The CDR3 bases are TGTGCCACCAGTGATTTCCTCCCCCAGTCCTACAATGAGCAGTTCTTC.

The chain couples TRBV18 to TRBJ1-6; no clear D. The V end was cut by 0 bases, the J end by 5 bases, with 8 bases between. The CDR3 length is 15 residues. The germline gives CDR1 KGHSH, CDR2 LQKENI. The CDR3 is CASSPPYGNNSPLHF. The DNA for the CDR3 is TGTGCCAGCTCACCACCTTACGGAAATAATTCACCCCTCCACTTT.

In this sample, this clonotype turned up a few times. The CDR3 spells CASSRGKDRGFLGEQFF. Here the CDR3 DNA reads TGCGCCAGCAGCCGAGGAAAGGACAGGGGGTTTCTTGGTGAGCAGTTCTTC. The chain joins TRBV5-1 to TRBJ2-1, with 10 bases fitting TRBD1. Unmatched junction bases numbered 16, after V lost 4 bases and J lost 9 bases. Germline lookup yields CDR1 SGHRS and CDR2 YFSETQ. The CDR3 is made up of 17 amino acids. Full variable domain (missing parts from reference TRBV5-1 and TRBJ2-1): KAGVTQTPRYLIKTRGQQVTLSCSPISGHRSVSWYQQTPGQGLQFLFEYFSETQRNKGNFPGRFSGRQFSNSRSEMNVSTLELGDSALYLCASSRGKDRGFLGEQFFGPGTRLTVL.

V is TRBV2 and J is TRBJ2-7; D is possibly TRBD1 (6 bases). Germline loops: CDR1 SNHLY, CDR2 FYNNEI. This CDR3 has 14 residues. V lost 3 bases and J 2 bases, leaving 11 bases between the germline ends. The CDR3 DNA sequence: TGTGCCAGCAGTGAGACAAGGGGGACCTACGAGCAGTACTTC. Amino acids: CASSETRGTYEQYF. The full variable domain, completed using reference TRBV2 and TRBJ2-7, is EPEVTQTPSHQVTQMGQEVILRCVPISNHLYFYWYRQILGQKVEFLVSFYNNEISEKSEIFDDQFSVERPDGSNFTLKIRSTKLEDSAMYFCASSETRGTYEQYFGPGTRLTVT.

The rearrangement uses TRBV20-1 and TRBJ1-1; D is unclear. In germline, CDR1 is DFQATT, CDR2 SNEGSKA (reference sequence). V was pared by 5 bases and J by 4 bases, with 14 bases between. The CDR3 is 13 amino acids. DNA of the CDR3: TGCAGTGCTTTACTGCCCGAGGGCACTGAAGCTTTCTTT. Translated: CSALLPEGTEAFF.

The chain carries TRBV5-1 and TRBJ2-4; D gene unclear. The CDR3 totals 15 residues. In germline, CDR1 is SGHRS, CDR2 YFSETQ. V lost 7 bases and J lost 0, with 14 bases in between. DNA for the CDR3: TGCGCCAGCGCGGCACCTACGTTAGCCAAAAACATTCAGTACTTC. Translated, it gives CASAAPTLAKNIQYF.

This chain links TRBV14 with TRBJ2-1, with TRBD2 matching over 8 bases. The end of the DNA aligns better with TRBJ2-7, so the J call may be wrong. The CDR3 spans 16 residues. Germline V CDR1 and CDR2: SGHDN, FVKESK. The CDR3 is CASSHLLAGSYNEQYF. CDR3 nucleotide sequence: TGTGCCAGCAGCCACCTTCTAGCGGGCTCCTACAATGAGCAGTACTTC.

The chain carries TRBV28 and TRBJ2-1, with 11 bases aligning to TRBD2. The length of the CDR3 is 16 residues. V lost 4 bases to trimming and J lost 5 bases; unmatched junction nucleotides: 7. Germline V gene data show CDR1 as MDHEN and CDR2 as SYDVKM. The CDR3 sequence is CASSSPTSGINNEQFF. CDR3 DNA sequence: TGTGCCAGCAGTTCCCCGACTAGCGGGATTAACAATGAGCAGTTCTTC.

This clonotype has only a few counts. The V gene is TRBV27, the J gene TRBJ2-3; the D gene is possibly TRBD2 (6 bases). The CDR3 loop spans 17 amino acids. V dropped 6 bases and J dropped 3 bases, with 22 bases sitting between them. Per germline, CDR1 MNHEY and CDR2 SMNVEV (reference sequence). CDR3 in amino acids: CASRPRRVEGLTDTQYF. In DNA form, the CDR3 reads TGTGCCAGCAGGCCCCGCAGGGTGGAGGGTTTGACAGATACGCAGTATTTT.

The chain uses TRBV15 and TRBJ1-2, with D perhaps TRBD1 (5 bases). This CDR3 region has 14 residues. Germline CDR1 is LNHNV and CDR2 is YYDKDF (reference sequence). Deletions cut 6 bases from V and 1 base from J, with 12 bases between. The CDR3 sequence: CATRGGDSNYGYTF. The CDR3, as DNA: TGTGCCACCAGAGGAGGCGACAGTAACTATGGCTACACCTTC.

The chain has TRBV13 and TRBJ2-1, with 12 nucleotides matching TRBD2. CDR1 is PRHDT, CDR2 FYEKMQ, per germline (reference sequence). The length of the CDR3 is 17 residues. With 4 bases clipped from V and 6 bases from J, the junction kept 10 bases outside the gene matches. In DNA form, the CDR3 reads TGTGCCAGCAGCTCATCTCTAGCGGGAGGGCGCGGCAATGAGCAGTTCTTC. Translating it yields CASSSSLAGGRGNEQFF.

This rearrangement joins TRBV9 to TRBJ1-5; 7 nucleotides align to TRBD1. The junction had 6 bases not matched to a gene; V was cut back by 4 bases and J by 2 bases. Germline V gene data show CDR1 as SGDLS and CDR2 as YYNGEE. The CDR3 contains 15 residues. CDR3 sequence (DNA): TGTGCCAGCAGCAAATCCGACAGGGGCAATCAGCCCCAGCATTTT. This sequence encodes CASSKSDRGNQPQHF.

A few counts support this clonotype. V is TRBV6-6 and J is TRBJ2-7; D possibly corresponds to TRBD2 (5 bases). This CDR3 has 14 residues. Between the trimmed V and J ends, which lost 5 bases and 5 bases, there was a span of 16 bases. Germline CDR1 reads MNHNY; CDR2 reads SVGAGI (reference sequence). The DNA of the CDR3 is TGTGCCAGCAGTCCGCGTACTAGAAGCGACGAGCAGTACTTC. Translated, it gives CASSPRTRSDEQYF.

This clonotype turned up a few times. The chain is built from TRBV4-1 and TRBJ2-3; D may be TRBD2 (5 bases). Trimming shortened V by 0 bases and J by 0 bases, and 16 bases separated the two germline ends. CDR3 length: 18 residues. Per germline, CDR1 MGHRA and CDR2 YSYEKL. The CDR3 protein is CASSQDPDDYLSTDTQYF. Written as DNA, the CDR3 is TGCGCCAGCAGCCAAGACCCTGATGACTATTTAAGCACAGATACGCAGTATTTT.

This clonotype was observed once. A much larger clone is a single base away; this may be a read error. The J gene is TRBJ2-1, the V gene TRBV29-1, with D tentatively TRBD1 (6 bases). Germline V gene sequence: CDR1 SQVTM, CDR2 ANQGSEA. The CDR3 consists of 13 residues. CDR3 nucleotide sequence: TGCAGCGTCGCCCGGGACACGTACAATAAGCAGTTCTTC. Translated: CSVARDTYNKQFF.

V usage is TRBV4-1 and J usage is TRBJ2-7; a possible D gene is TRBD1 (5 bases). Germline CDR1 MGHRA, CDR2 YSYEKL. CDR3 size: 13 residues. The V gene lost 4 bases and the J gene lost 5 bases, with 12 bases spanning the gap. CDR3 sequence: CASSRIEGDEQYF. Here the CDR3 DNA reads TGCGCCAGCAGCCGAATAGAAGGGGACGAGCAGTACTTC.

This clonotype was detected a few times. V and J are TRBV14 and TRBJ2-2, with 7 bases fitting TRBD2. The CDR3 has 15 amino acids. Trimming removed 6 bases from V and 1 base from J; junction bases left unmatched: 5. Looked up from germline, CDR1 is SGHDN and CDR2 is FVKESK. The CDR3 region is CASSRIAGNTGELFF. The CDR3 nucleotides read TGTGCCAGCAGTCGGATAGCGGGGAACACCGGGGAGCTGTTTTTT.

The chain is built from TRBV4-1 and TRBJ2-3; 10 positions agree with TRBD1. The V segment lost 4 bases and the J segment 8 bases; nucleotides outside the gene matches: 9. The CDR3 runs 15 residues. Germline CDR1 and CDR2: MGHRA and YSYEKL. CDR3 sequence: CASSPGQGLDPTQYF. CDR3 sequence (DNA): TGCGCCAGCAGCCCGGGACAGGGGTTGGACCCTACGCAGTATTTT.

This clonotype was seen a handful of times. The chain employs TRBV6-5 and TRBJ1-1; D possibly corresponds to TRBD1 (6 bases). Germline V gene lookup returns CDR1 MNHEY and CDR2 SVGAGI. The germline V and J ends were trimmed by 5 bases and 6 bases, with 19 bases remaining between them. The CDR3 loop spans 15 amino acids. The CDR3 reads CASSPREAGAAEAFF. For the CDR3, the DNA is TGTGCCAGCAGTCCGAGAGAGGCAGGGGCGGCTGAAGCTTTCTTT.

This clonotype was picked up a small number of times. The gene calls are TRBV20-1 and TRBJ2-3; 13 bases are shared with TRBD2. The CDR3 is made up of 19 amino acids. Per the germline V gene, CDR1 is DFQATT and CDR2 is SNEGSKA (reference sequence). Germline trimming cut 2 bases from V and 2 bases from J; bases unmatched to any gene: 13. The CDR3 loop reads CSARPPRTSGSEVTDTQYF. The CDR3 bases are TGCAGTGCTAGACCCCCCCGGACTAGCGGGAGTGAGGTCACAGATACGCAGTATTTT.